This T cell receptor (beta chain) was identified in a study of blood T cell repertoires in COVID-19. Study-level background: Both acute and convalescent COVID-19 samples were obtained from the United States, Italy and Spain. In each case, the material was cDNA or gDNA derived from T cells, B-cell-depleted T cells, or PBMCs.

The authors' processing: Researchers report that nucleated cell counts were estimated from reference gene primer amplification. Clones were sequenced by immunoSEQ multiplex PCR, and TCRdb holds only the in-frame ones, with some missing. V, J and clone size derive from that table, while D and trimming were established from the DNA sequence. The sample yields around 67,000 clones, 65% to 90% seen once. V lost 0 bases and J lost 0, with 7 bases in between. Looked up from germline, CDR1 is SGDLS and CDR2 is YYNGEE. CDR3 size: 15 residues. This TCR derives from a man older than 75 with active COVID-19. The J gene is TRBJ1-5, the V gene TRBV9; the D is unclear. Sequencing used peripheral blood. The DNA for the CDR3 is TGTGCCAGCAGCGTAGATCCACATAGCAATCAGCCCCAGCATTTT. Amino acid sequence: CASSVDPHSNQPQHF.